This entry lists 4 T cell receptor beta chains sequenced from one sample in a study of CD8 T cells in ankylosing spondylitis. Whole-study results and caveats: Seemingly distinctive of ankylosing spondylitis blood was a TCR beta motif formed by eight highly homologous variants.

These TCRs are of unknown antigen specificity. TCRdb called the 5' RACE reads again in MiXCR, with one record for every CDR3 protein. The profile shows 750,000 to 850,000 distinct CDR3 sequences, around 11% of them singletons. What was sequenced was blood, either unsorted or a sorted T cell fraction (not recorded which). These receptors all come from a male donor with ankylosing spondylitis.

This chain connects TRBV7-2 to TRBJ1-3; D gene uncertain. Trimming cost V 6 bases and J 1 base, with 4 bases left between them. CDR3 length: 12 residues. Germline assignment: CDR1 SGHTA and CDR2 FQGNSA. As DNA, the CDR3 is TGTGCCAGCAGGGAGTCTGGAAACACCATATATTTT. Its translation is CASRESGNTIYF.

This clonotype appeared a few times. The rearrangement uses TRBV5-6 and TRBJ1-1; a possible D gene is TRBD1 (6 bases). Germline CDR1 SGHDT, CDR2 YYEEEE. The CDR3 extends over 14 amino acids. Trimming pared 0 bases from V and 3 bases from J, leaving 9 bases between. Here the CDR3 DNA reads TGTGCCAGCAGCTTGGACAGGGTTCACACTGAAGCTTTCTTT. It translates to CASSLDRVHTEAFF.

The rearrangement links TRBV18 to TRBJ2-7; the match to TRBD1 covers 10 bases. The CDR3 sequence is 17 residues long. Germline loops: CDR1 KGHSH, CDR2 LQKENI. The J segment lost 5 bases and the V segment lost 3 bases, leaving 13 bases of the junction unmatched. CDR3 loop: CASSPGQGSGKVNEQYF. CDR3 sequence (DNA): TGTGCCAGCTCACCGGGACAGGGGAGCGGGAAGGTAAACGAGCAGTACTTC.

This clonotype was recorded at least ten times. J is TRBJ1-4 and V is TRBV20-1; D is uncertain. This CDR3 comprises 14 residues. Germline lookup yields CDR1 DFQATT and CDR2 SNEGSKA (reference sequence). Trimming took 4 bases from V and 4 from J, leaving 13 bases between them. CDR3 sequence: CSANRPNGNEKLFF. The CDR3 coding sequence is TGCAGTGCTAACCGACCGAACGGTAATGAAAAACTGTTTTTT.